Following are 19 T cell receptor beta chains from one sample sequenced in a study of cytomegalovirus exposure and HLA in healthy donors. Repertoires were generated with immunoSEQ multiplex PCR, while TCRdb's copy carries only in-frame clones and drops some. The sample holds approximately 170,000 clones, approximately 86% seen once. The sample taken for sequencing was PBMCs. All receptors come from a man under 40 in good health and CMV-seropositive.

This clone was counted a few times. This chain links TRBV6-1 with TRBJ2-7; 7 bases are a match to TRBD1. V was pared by 8 bases and J by 2 bases, with 9 bases of the junction left unmatched. Per the germline V gene, CDR1 is MNHNS and CDR2 is SASEGT. There are 14 residues in the CDR3. In DNA form, the CDR3 reads TGTGCCAGCGGACCTCCGGGACAGACCTACGAGCAGTACTTC. It translates to CASGPPGQTYEQYF.

The chain recombines TRBV4-1 with TRBJ2-3; 7 bases map to TRBD2. Germline-derived CDR1 and CDR2 are MGHRA and YSYEKL. The CDR3 sequence is 15 residues long. With V trimmed by 0 bases and J by 4 bases, 4 bases remained unmatched. Here the CDR3 DNA reads TGCGCCAGCAGCCAAGAAGCGGGGAGACCAGATACGCAGTATTTT. It translates to CASSQEAGRPDTQYF.

This chain uses TRBV19 with TRBJ1-1, with 7 bases that match TRBD1. The CDR3 length is 14 residues. The germline V gene has CDR1 LNHDA and CDR2 SQIVND (reference sequence). V dropped 7 bases and J dropped 6; count of bases not matched to a gene: 11. The CDR3 loop reads CASTRTGTGAEAFF. Written as DNA, the CDR3 is TGTGCCAGTACCCGGACAGGTACTGGCGCTGAAGCTTTCTTT.

The chain links TRBV10-1 to TRBJ2-7; 8 bases line up with TRBD2. Germline values: CDR1 WNHNN, CDR2 SYGVQD (reference sequence). Trimming cost V 4 bases and J 0 bases; bases outside gene matches: 11. This CDR3 is built from 17 residues. CDR3 sequence reads: CASSVWPPGTSSYEQYF. The CDR3 DNA reads as TGCGCCAGCAGTGTATGGCCCCCCGGGACTAGCTCCTACGAGCAGTACTTC.

The chain is built from TRBV4-3 and TRBJ2-7; D not resolved. There are 13 residues in the CDR3. Looked up from germline, CDR1 is LGHNA and CDR2 is YSLEER. Trimming cost V 0 bases and J 4 bases, with 7 bases left between them. CDR3 loop: CASSQEQEYEQYF. CDR3 coding DNA: TGCGCCAGCAGCCAAGAGCAGGAATACGAGCAGTACTTC.

The rearrangement uses TRBV4-1 and TRBJ2-3; D is perhaps TRBD2 (5 bases). Trimming shortened V by 0 bases and J by 1 base, and 11 bases separated the two germline ends. This CDR3 contains 16 residues. The germline gives CDR1 MGHRA, CDR2 YSYEKL. CDR3 loop: CASSQETGRGTDTQYF. The CDR3 region has the DNA TGCGCCAGCAGCCAAGAGACTGGGAGAGGCACAGATACGCAGTATTTT.

V is TRBV2 and J is TRBJ1-2; D is perhaps TRBD1 (6 bases). The CDR3 runs 15 residues. The germline gives CDR1 SNHLY, CDR2 FYNNEI. The V and J ends lost 2 bases and 1 base respectively, with 11 bases between them. The CDR3: CASSEYRRGNYGYTF. Here the CDR3 DNA reads TGTGCCAGCAGTGAATATCGCAGGGGTAACTATGGCTACACCTTC.

The chain couples TRBV7-3 to TRBJ1-2, with 9 bases that match TRBD1. CDR3 length: 13 residues. Trimming at V came to 6 bases and at J to 6 bases, leaving 5 bases not matched to a gene. Germline loops: CDR1 SGHTA, CDR2 FQGTGA. CDR3 in DNA: TGTGCCAGCAGTTTCACAGGGGGCAATGGCTACACCTTC. This codes for CASSFTGGNGYTF. Together with reference TRBV7-3 and TRBJ1-2, the CDR3 gives the full variable domain: GAGVSQTPSNKVTEKGKYVELRCDPISGHTALYWYRQSLGQGPEFLIYFQGTGAADDSGLPNDRFFAVRPEGSVSTLKIQRTERGDSAVYLCASSFTGGNGYTFGSGTRLTVV.

The rearrangement joins TRBV4-2 to TRBJ1-2; no clear D gene. The germline V and J ends were trimmed by 4 bases and 4 bases, with 7 bases remaining between them. Germline-derived CDR1 and CDR2 are LGHNA and YNFKEQ. The CDR3 is 12 amino acids. In nucleotides, the CDR3 is TGTGCCAGCAGCCGGGCCTTCTATGGCTACACCTTC. As protein: CASSRAFYGYTF.

This clone turned up a few times. The V gene is TRBV5-1, the J gene TRBJ1-2, with TRBD1 matching over 10 bases. V was clipped by 4 bases and J by 4 bases; unmatched bases: 10. CDR1 and CDR2 from the germline V gene are SGHRS and YFSETQ. This CDR3 has 16 amino acids. CDR3 sequence (DNA): TGCGCCAGCAGCGTTGCGCCGGGACAGGGGCTCTATGGCTACACCTTC. This encodes CASSVAPGQGLYGYTF.

This clone was observed once. This CDR3 is CATYRAEGETQYF. The CDR3 nucleotides are TGTGCCACATACAGGGCGGAAGGAGAGACCCAGTACTTC. The genes are TRBV6-5 and TRBJ2-5; a weak D match, TRBD1 (6 bases). V was shortened by 10 bases and J by 4 bases, with 16 bases between the two germline ends. Per germline, CDR1 MNHEY and CDR2 SVGAGI. This CDR3 has 13 residues.

The rearrangement links TRBV18 to TRBJ1-4, with 8 bases matching TRBD1. Looked up from germline, CDR1 is KGHSH and CDR2 is LQKENI. The V gene end was trimmed by 4 bases and the J gene end by 4 bases; junction bases not matched to a gene: 2. This CDR3 region has 14 residues. This CDR3 is CASSLTGGNEKLFF. The CDR3 bases are TGTGCCAGCTCACTCACAGGGGGTAATGAAAAACTGTTTTTT.

The chain links TRBV2 to TRBJ1-6; D might be TRBD1 (6 bases). The CDR3 loop spans 14 amino acids. V lost 9 bases, J lost 7 bases, and 16 bases lay in between. Germline CDR1 reads SNHLY; CDR2 reads FYNNEI. The DNA of the CDR3 is TGTGCCAGTCTGGGCGATGACAGGAATTCACCCCTCCACTTT. It specifies CASLGDDRNSPLHF.

J is TRBJ1-1 and V is TRBV9; D remains unclear. CDR1 and CDR2 from the germline V gene are SGDLS and YYNGEE. The CDR3 sequence is 14 residues long. Trimming took 0 bases from V and 1 from J, leaving 7 bases between them. CDR3 protein: CASSVGGRNTEAFF. CDR3 bases: TGTGCCAGCAGCGTAGGAGGGCGGAACACTGAAGCTTTCTTT. Variable domain in full (rest from reference TRBV9 and TRBJ1-1): DSGVTQTPKHLITATGQRVTLRCSPRSGDLSVYWYQQSLDQGLQFLIQYYNGEERAKGNILERFSAQQFPDLHSELNLSSLELGDSALYFCASSVGGRNTEAFFGQGTRLTVV.

The chain uses TRBV27 and TRBJ2-2; 8 bases align to TRBD2. The CDR3 loop spans 15 amino acids. Germline values: CDR1 MNHEY, CDR2 SMNVEV (reference sequence). V lost 7 bases to trimming and J lost 6 bases; unmatched junction nucleotides: 10. CDR3: CASTTGTSPPGELFF. The CDR3 coding sequence is TGTGCCAGCACCACCGGGACTAGTCCCCCCGGGGAGCTGTTTTTT.

Details on this clone: This specimen includes other DNA sequences encoding the same CDR3. This chain links TRBV5-1 with TRBJ1-1; D gene uncertain. Trimming shortened V by 0 bases and J by 4 bases, and 10 bases separated the two germline ends. The CDR3 extends over 14 amino acids. CDR1 is SGHRS and CDR2 is YFSETQ in the germline V gene. The CDR3 is CASSLGQVGTEAFF. The CDR3 nucleotides are TGCGCCAGCAGCTTGGGGCAGGTGGGCACTGAAGCTTTCTTT.

This chain uses TRBV6-1 with TRBJ2-7; 8 bases align to TRBD1. The V gene's germline CDR1 is MNHNS and CDR2 SASEGT. CDR3 length: 16 amino acids. The V and J ends lost 2 bases and 4 bases, in that order; junction bases with no gene match: 10. CDR3 bases: TGTGCCAGCAGTGAAAATTGGGGACAGGCGACTTACGAGCAGTACTTC. This codes for CASSENWGQATYEQYF.

J is TRBJ2-3 and V is TRBV6-1; 11 bases fit TRBD2. V lost 3 bases and J lost 4; bases outside the gene matches: 9. CDR1 is MNHNS and CDR2 is SASEGT in the germline V gene. The CDR3 extends over 17 amino acids. The CDR3 is CASSENLAGGFADTQYF. The CDR3 coding sequence is TGTGCCAGCAGTGAGAACCTAGCGGGGGGCTTCGCAGATACGCAGTATTTT.

The CDR3 sequence: CAIGQFYEQYF. In DNA form, the CDR3 reads TGTGCCATAGGACAGTTTTACGAGCAGTACTTC. V is TRBV2 and J is TRBJ2-7; weak D call: TRBD1 (6 bases). There are 11 residues in the CDR3. The V end lost 10 bases, the J end lost 4 bases, and 11 bases lay between the germline ends. Germline loops: CDR1 SNHLY, CDR2 FYNNEI.